This is a list of T cell receptor beta chains from one sample in a study of blood T cell repertoires in COVID-19. The table came from immunoSEQ multiplex PCR; TCRdb's copy has only in-frame clones and leaves some out. The sample has about 20,000 clones; around 74% are singletons. Specimen: peripheral blood. The origin of the receptors is a man older than 75 with acute or convalescent COVID-19. The CDR3 runs from the conserved cysteine through the conserved F or W. A D gene is named only where the DNA matches it firmly. The size entry is marked missing in some rows and otherwise reads once, few, many or a size class.

d_call: NA
clone_size: NA
v_call: TRBV7-9
j_call: TRBJ1-1
cdr3_aa: CASSPHRGTTFGEGAFF
cdr3_nt: TGTGCCAGCAGCCCCCACCGAGGAACGACTTTTGGGGAGGGAGCTTTCTTT

d_call: NA
clone_size: NA
v_call: TRBV5-4
j_call: TRBJ1-5
cdr3_aa: CASSSGAGQPQHF
cdr3_nt: TGTGCCAGCAGCTCTGGGGCCGGTCAGCCCCAGCATTTT

d_call: TRBD2
clone_size: NA
v_call: TRBV11-3
j_call: TRBJ2-1
cdr3_aa: CASSLRLAEYNEQFF
cdr3_nt: TGTGCCAGCAGCTTAAGACTAGCGGAGTACAATGAGCAGTTCTTC

d_call: TRBD1
clone_size: few
v_call: TRBV11-3
j_call: TRBJ2-7
cdr3_aa: CASSRDRAYEQYF
cdr3_nt: TGTGCCAGCAGTCGGGACAGGGCATACGAGCAGTACTTC

d_call: TRBD1
clone_size: NA
v_call: TRBV6-5
j_call: TRBJ2-1
cdr3_aa: CASSLDRVWNEQFF
cdr3_nt: TGTGCCAGCAGCCTGGACAGGGTATGGAATGAGCAGTTCTTC

d_call: TRBD1
clone_size: NA
v_call: TRBV6-1
j_call: TRBJ2-3
cdr3_aa: CASSESRDSALYF
cdr3_nt: TGTGCCAGCAGTGAGTCCCGGGACAGCGCTTTGTATTTT

d_call: TRBD1
clone_size: few
v_call: TRBV11-2
j_call: TRBJ1-2
cdr3_aa: CASSPPGQGFSYGYTF
cdr3_nt: TGTGCCAGCAGCCCCCCGGGACAGGGGTTTTCTTATGGCTACACCTTC

d_call: TRBD2
clone_size: NA
v_call: TRBV7-8
j_call: TRBJ2-1
cdr3_aa: CASSSYRGPQGLAGVNEQFF
cdr3_nt: TGTGCCAGCAGCTCCTACAGGGGGCCCCAAGGACTAGCGGGAGTCAATGAGCAGTTCTTC

d_call: TRBD2
clone_size: NA
v_call: TRBV27
j_call: TRBJ2-1
cdr3_aa: CASSRIGLAGKGSYNEQFF
cdr3_nt: TGTGCCAGCAGCCGAATCGGACTAGCGGGAAAGGGCTCCTACAATGAGCAGTTCTTC

d_call: TRBD1
clone_size: once
v_call: TRBV6-5
j_call: TRBJ2-2
cdr3_aa: CASRTGSTGELFF
cdr3_nt: TGTGCCAGCAGGACAGGGTCCACCGGGGAGCTGTTTTTT

d_call: TRBD1
clone_size: NA
v_call: TRBV19
j_call: TRBJ1-5
cdr3_aa: CASSDGTGTIGNQPQHF
cdr3_nt: TGTGCCAGTAGTGACGGGACAGGGACGATCGGCAATCAGCCCCAGCATTTT

d_call: TRBD1
clone_size: NA
v_call: TRBV10-3
j_call: TRBJ1-2
cdr3_aa: CAITPGGNYGYTF
cdr3_nt: TGTGCCATCACCCCAGGGGGTAACTATGGCTACACCTTC

d_call: TRBD2
clone_size: few
v_call: TRBV9
j_call: TRBJ2-1
cdr3_aa: CASSVDSGILYNEQFF
cdr3_nt: TGTGCCAGCAGCGTAGATAGCGGGATCCTCTACAATGAGCAGTTCTTC

d_call: NA
clone_size: NA
v_call: TRBV19
j_call: TRBJ1-2
cdr3_aa: CASSTTGVDYGYTF
cdr3_nt: TGTGCCAGTAGTACTACGGGGGTTGACTATGGCTACACCTTC

d_call: NA
clone_size: NA
v_call: TRBV6-1
j_call: TRBJ2-3
cdr3_aa: CASSENRDTQYF
cdr3_nt: TGTGCCAGCAGTGAGAATAGAGATACGCAGTATTTT

d_call: TRBD2
clone_size: NA
v_call: TRBV7-9
j_call: TRBJ2-3
cdr3_aa: CASSRLAGSTDTQYF
cdr3_nt: TGTGCCAGCAGCCGGCTAGCGGGAAGCACAGATACGCAGTATTTT

d_call: NA
clone_size: NA
v_call: TRBV19
j_call: TRBJ1-2
cdr3_aa: CASTGPNYGYTF
cdr3_nt: TGTGCCAGTACCGGTCCCAACTATGGCTACACCTTC

d_call: NA
clone_size: NA
v_call: TRBV18
j_call: TRBJ2-4
cdr3_aa: CASSPGQRGAKNIQYF
cdr3_nt: TGTGCCAGCTCACCCGGACAGAGAGGTGCCAAAAACATTCAGTACTTC

d_call: TRBD1
clone_size: once
v_call: TRBV4-3
j_call: TRBJ1-2
cdr3_aa: CASSQNRGGYGYTF
cdr3_nt: TGCGCCAGCAGCCAAAACAGGGGCGGCTATGGCTACACCTTC

d_call: TRBD2
clone_size: few
v_call: TRBV24-1
j_call: TRBJ2-1
cdr3_aa: CATSDRVAGGPNEQFF
cdr3_nt: TGTGCCACCAGTGATCGAGTAGCGGGAGGGCCCAATGAGCAGTTCTTC

d_call: TRBD2
clone_size: NA
v_call: TRBV7-6
j_call: TRBJ2-1
cdr3_aa: CASSLQRPWAGDSYNEQFF
cdr3_nt: TGTGCCAGCAGCTTACAGAGGCCCTGGGCGGGGGACTCCTACAATGAGCAGTTCTTC

d_call: TRBD1
clone_size: NA
v_call: TRBV5-8
j_call: TRBJ2-1
cdr3_aa: CASSPDRVDREQFF
cdr3_nt: TGTGCCAGCAGCCCGGACAGGGTGGATCGTGAGCAGTTCTTC

d_call: NA
clone_size: NA
v_call: TRBV7-9
j_call: TRBJ2-5
cdr3_aa: CASSLSAGKNPTQYF
cdr3_nt: TGTGCCAGCAGCTTATCGGCAGGGAAGAACCCGACCCAGTACTTC

d_call: TRBD1
clone_size: NA
v_call: TRBV11-2
j_call: TRBJ1-3
cdr3_aa: CASRLTGGSGNTIYF
cdr3_nt: TGTGCCAGCAGGCTGACAGGGGGCTCTGGAAACACCATATATTTT

d_call: NA
clone_size: NA
v_call: TRBV3-1/TRBV3-2
j_call: TRBJ2-2
cdr3_aa: CASSRSRVGTGELFF
cdr3_nt: TGTGCCAGCAGCAGAAGCAGGGTCGGGACCGGGGAGCTGTTTTTT

d_call: NA
clone_size: NA
v_call: TRBV19
j_call: TRBJ1-3
cdr3_aa: CASSLQDRFLLSGNTIYF
cdr3_nt: TGTGCCAGTAGTCTACAAGACAGGTTCCTCCTCTCTGGAAACACCATATATTTT

d_call: TRBD1
clone_size: NA
v_call: TRBV29-1
j_call: TRBJ2-3
cdr3_aa: CSVGQGGDTQYF
cdr3_nt: TGCAGCGTCGGACAGGGGGGAGATACGCAGTATTTT

d_call: NA
clone_size: NA
v_call: TRBV5-6
j_call: TRBJ1-5
cdr3_aa: CASSLGVSRASNQPQHF
cdr3_nt: TGTGCCAGCAGCTTGGGAGTCAGCAGGGCTAGCAATCAGCCCCAGCATTTT

d_call: NA
clone_size: once
v_call: TRBV24-1
j_call: TRBJ1-2
cdr3_aa: CATSDSDSLYGYTF
cdr3_nt: TGTGCCACCAGTGATTCTGACAGTCTCTATGGCTACACCTTC

d_call: NA
clone_size: NA
v_call: TRBV2
j_call: TRBJ1-1
cdr3_aa: CASSVFSDMNTEAFF
cdr3_nt: TGTGCCAGCAGTGTTTTTTCTGACATGAACACTGAAGCTTTCTTT

d_call: TRBD2
clone_size: NA
v_call: TRBV7-3
j_call: TRBJ2-5
cdr3_aa: CASSPGLASGRSGGETQYF
cdr3_nt: TGTGCCAGCAGCCCGGGATTGGCTAGCGGGAGGTCGGGGGGGGAGACCCAGTACTTC

d_call: NA
clone_size: once
v_call: TRBV14
j_call: TRBJ1-6
cdr3_aa: CASSGQGLSPLHF
cdr3_nt: TGTGCCAGCAGCGGGCAGGGGCTCTCACCCCTCCACTTT

d_call: NA
clone_size: NA
v_call: TRBV18
j_call: TRBJ1-5
cdr3_aa: CASRSGVSGQPQHF
cdr3_nt: TGTGCCAGCCGATCAGGGGTTTCGGGTCAGCCCCAGCATTTT

d_call: NA
clone_size: NA
v_call: TRBV7-9
j_call: TRBJ2-2
cdr3_aa: CASSLAGPGELFF
cdr3_nt: TGTGCCAGCAGCTTAGCGGGGCCCGGGGAGCTGTTTTTT

d_call: TRBD1
clone_size: NA
v_call: TRBV19
j_call: TRBJ1-5
cdr3_aa: CASLGQGFRSNQPQHF
cdr3_nt: TGTGCCAGCCTGGGACAGGGATTTAGGAGCAATCAGCCCCAGCATTTT

d_call: NA
clone_size: NA
v_call: TRBV21-1
j_call: TRBJ2-3
cdr3_aa: CASTRDSWSTDTQYF
cdr3_nt: TGTGCCAGCACCCGGGACAGTTGGAGCACAGATACGCAGTATTTT

d_call: TRBD1
clone_size: NA
v_call: TRBV9
j_call: TRBJ1-2
cdr3_aa: CASSRVTGGNYTF
cdr3_nt: TGTGCCAGCAGCCGGGTGACAGGGGGGAACTACACCTTC

d_call: TRBD2
clone_size: NA
v_call: TRBV11-2
j_call: TRBJ2-3
cdr3_aa: CASSRSGRGTDTQYF
cdr3_nt: TGTGCCAGCAGTCGTAGCGGGAGGGGGACAGATACGCAGTATTTT

d_call: TRBD2
clone_size: NA
v_call: TRBV3-1/TRBV3-2
j_call: TRBJ2-7
cdr3_aa: CASSKATSGASYEQYF
cdr3_nt: TGTGCCAGCAGCAAAGCGACTAGCGGGGCCTCCTACGAGCAGTACTTC

d_call: NA
clone_size: few
v_call: TRBV5-4
j_call: TRBJ1-2
cdr3_aa: CASSSGGSYGYTF
cdr3_nt: TGTGCCAGCAGCTCCGGTGGGAGCTATGGCTACACCTTC

d_call: TRBD2
clone_size: NA
v_call: TRBV11-3
j_call: TRBJ2-3
cdr3_aa: CASSPGTSGPTDTQYF
cdr3_nt: TGTGCCAGCAGCCCCGGGACTAGCGGACCCACAGATACGCAGTATTTT

d_call: NA
clone_size: few
v_call: TRBV28
j_call: TRBJ1-4
cdr3_aa: CASSPGLTGENEKLFF
cdr3_nt: TGTGCCAGCAGTCCCGGGCTGACAGGAGAGAATGAAAAACTGTTTTTT

d_call: TRBD2
clone_size: NA
v_call: TRBV4-3
j_call: TRBJ2-2
cdr3_aa: CASSRGTSGSPGELFF
cdr3_nt: TGCGCCAGCAGCCGGGGGACTAGCGGGAGTCCCGGGGAGCTGTTTTTT

d_call: NA
clone_size: NA
v_call: TRBV5-4
j_call: TRBJ2-2
cdr3_aa: CATFPPGGGITGELFF
cdr3_nt: TGTGCCACCTTCCCACCCGGAGGCGGAATAACCGGGGAGCTGTTTTTT

d_call: NA
clone_size: NA
v_call: TRBV18
j_call: TRBJ1-5
cdr3_aa: CASSPGSGVSNQPQHF
cdr3_nt: TGTGCCAGCTCCCCCGGTTCGGGGGTTAGCAATCAGCCCCAGCATTTT

d_call: TRBD1
clone_size: NA
v_call: TRBV9
j_call: TRBJ1-5
cdr3_aa: CASSPGQGATGNQPQHF
cdr3_nt: TGTGCCAGCAGCCCCGGACAGGGGGCAACGGGCAATCAGCCCCAGCATTTT

d_call: NA
clone_size: NA
v_call: TRBV5-4
j_call: TRBJ1-2
cdr3_aa: CASSLAESDGYTF
cdr3_nt: TGTGCCAGCAGCTTGGCGGAAAGCGATGGCTACACCTTC

d_call: NA
clone_size: NA
v_call: TRBV29-1
j_call: TRBJ1-1
cdr3_aa: CSVESGNTEAFF
cdr3_nt: TGCAGCGTTGAATCAGGGAACACTGAAGCTTTCTTT

d_call: TRBD1
clone_size: NA
v_call: TRBV9
j_call: TRBJ2-1
cdr3_aa: CASSVRDRGGEQFF
cdr3_nt: TGTGCCAGCAGCGTACGGGACAGGGGAGGTGAGCAGTTCTTC

d_call: TRBD2
clone_size: NA
v_call: TRBV7-9
j_call: TRBJ2-1
cdr3_aa: CASSQTAGVGNEQFF
cdr3_nt: TGTGCCAGCAGCCAGACAGCGGGAGTGGGGAATGAGCAGTTCTTC

d_call: TRBD2
clone_size: once
v_call: TRBV19
j_call: TRBJ2-7
cdr3_aa: CASSPTGLANYEQYF
cdr3_nt: TGTGCCAGTAGTCCAACGGGACTAGCAAACTACGAGCAGTACTTC

d_call: NA
clone_size: NA
v_call: TRBV6-6
j_call: TRBJ1-1
cdr3_aa: CASSQSGGTEAFF
cdr3_nt: TGTGCCAGCAGCCAATCGGGAGGGACTGAAGCTTTCTTT

d_call: TRBD1
clone_size: NA
v_call: TRBV18
j_call: TRBJ2-7
cdr3_aa: CASSLGQPTYEQYF
cdr3_nt: TGTGCCAGCTCACTGGGACAGCCTACCTACGAGCAGTACTTC

d_call: NA
clone_size: NA
v_call: TRBV30
j_call: TRBJ2-7
cdr3_aa: CAWSVPKGARVYEQYF
cdr3_nt: TGTGCCTGGAGTGTACCTAAGGGAGCCAGAGTCTACGAGCAGTACTTC

d_call: TRBD1
clone_size: NA
v_call: TRBV3-1/TRBV3-2
j_call: TRBJ1-4
cdr3_aa: CASSQSAGQGGEKLFF
cdr3_nt: TGTGCCAGCAGCCAGTCGGCGGGACAGGGGGGTGAAAAACTGTTTTTT